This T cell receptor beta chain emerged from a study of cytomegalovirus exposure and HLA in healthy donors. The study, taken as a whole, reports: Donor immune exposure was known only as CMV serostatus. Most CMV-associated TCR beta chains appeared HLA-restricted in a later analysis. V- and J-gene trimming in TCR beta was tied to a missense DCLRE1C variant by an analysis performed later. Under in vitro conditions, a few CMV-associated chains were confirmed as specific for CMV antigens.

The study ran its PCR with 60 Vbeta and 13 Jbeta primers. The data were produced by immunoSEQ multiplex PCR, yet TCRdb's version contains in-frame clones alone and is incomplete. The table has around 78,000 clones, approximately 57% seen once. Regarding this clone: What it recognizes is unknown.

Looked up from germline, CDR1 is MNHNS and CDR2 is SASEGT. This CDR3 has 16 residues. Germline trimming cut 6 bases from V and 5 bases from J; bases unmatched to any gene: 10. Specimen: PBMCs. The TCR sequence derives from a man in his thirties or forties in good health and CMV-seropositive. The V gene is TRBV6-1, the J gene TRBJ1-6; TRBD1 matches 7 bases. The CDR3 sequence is CASSEQGTTNNSPLHF. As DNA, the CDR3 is TGTGCCAGCAGCGAACAGGGGACAACTAATAATTCACCCCTCCACTTT.